This TCR beta chain was observed in a study of T cells in Graves' hyperthyroidism and ophthalmopathy (dated by TCRdb to between 2018 and 2020). Background for the entire study: Peripheral blood was sampled at the time of initial diagnosis, prior to any treatment. Thyroid tissue and blood T-cell repertoires from more than 5 Graves' hyperthyroidism patients were also compared in the study. After sampling, hyperthyroidism patients received methimazole starting at 30 mg daily, and ophthalmopathy patients received high-dose intravenous methylprednisolone. Prospective prediction of ophthalmopathy was tested in an independent validation cohort consisting of some 19 hyperthyroidism patients and some 17 patients who later progressed to ophthalmopathy. For training and testing, the 100 or so patients in the discovery cohort were randomly divided in a 7:3 ratio. The paper describes TCR Vbeta CDR3 sequencing of 120 to 150 peripheral blood samples, made up of under 50 ophthalmopathy patients, roughly 75 hyperthyroidism patients and about 17 progressor patients. A discovery cohort of about 100 patients, 43 with Graves' ophthalmopathy and about 58 with stable Graves' hyperthyroidism, was used to find distinguishing TCR V-J signatures. The research as a whole found: A 13 V-J signature model separated ophthalmopathy from stable hyperthyroidism, with about 88% sensitivity and 81.08% specificity in cross-validation and 80%/75% in testing. No statistical method was used to fix the sample size in advance, and group allocation was not hidden from the investigators. Most expanded thyroid clonotypes (frequency above 0.001) were also detected in blood, suggesting blood repertoires may reflect thyroid immune responses. In validation, progression to ophthalmopathy was predicted by the model with roughly 71% sensitivity and 72% to 80% specificity, a median of 6.5 months before onset.

The TCR beta CDR3 regions were amplified from RNA transcripts. The first round of RT-PCR for the TCR CDR3 was performed with the HTBI primer set and the Qiagen OneStep RT-PCR kit. Libraries were constructed in a second round of multiplex PCR, after which size selection and purification were carried out. Libraries were sequenced paired-end with 100 bp reads on an Illumina HiSeq2000. In the source study's methods: Raw data were processed with SOAPnuke, discarding reads with adapters, uncalled bases, mean Phred below 15, or no exact constant-primer or identifier match. COPE v1.2.5 was used to merge the high-quality paired reads, and each unique nucleotide sequence was defined as a clonotype. MiTCR v1.1 was used to align the clonotypes against IMGT TRBV, TRBD and TRBJ reference segments. The analysis included only V-J combinations with a frequency above 0.0001, which together covered over 98% of the repertoires. The TCS score was defined as F50 (clonal expansion) divided by E x V (chaos), with BLOSUM62-based TCRdist calculated between CDR3 peptides within each V-J. Welch's t-statistics and random forest reduced around 510 V-J features to 10 to 15, which were used in a naive Bayes classifier (R e1071). In-frame beta chains were kept once TCRdb had trimmed the public reads at Q25 with fastp and called clones with MiXCR. Rows are unified per CDR3 protein, each entry keeping the most common DNA and genes. It is TCRdb's table, rather than the study itself, that gives the V and J calls and clone size. The sample contains approximately 640,000 distinct CDR3 sequences, 17% of them found a single time. The ten largest clones represent about a sixth of the sample.

The table lists this clonotype with many counts. Its specific antigen is unknown. No base-level quality is on record; no much larger clone is a single base apart. CDR1 is given as SGHTA and CDR2 as FQGNSA, both from the germline V gene. Trimming costs V 1 base and J 3 bases, and their ends lie 16 bases apart. There are 16 amino acids in the CDR3, from cysteine to phenylalanine inclusive. Just the 48-base CDR3 DNA is kept, in frame starting at base 1. Stable Graves' hyperthyroidism was defined as no progression to ophthalmopathy during 18 months of follow-up. Hyperthyroidism patients were newly diagnosed, had a disease duration of under 2 months, and were aged 18 to 65 years. The study excluded patients with uncontrolled infections, other autoimmune diseases, pregnancy or lactation. Diagnoses were established on the basis of clinical symptoms, serum thyroxine and TRAb, thyroid ultrasound, and orbital computed tomography. Ficoll-Paque density gradient centrifugation was used to isolate PBMCs from around 10 ml of fresh peripheral blood. Total RNA was extracted with Trizol reagent, and quality was checked on an Agilent 2100 Bioanalyzer.

The specimen was blood. This TCR was sampled from a man aged 50-60 years with Graves' hyperthyroidism. Rearrangement joined TRBV7-2 to TRBJ2-7; TRBD2 is possibly the D segment (5 matching bases). The nucleotide sequence reads as follows: TGTGCCAGCAGCTTAGTTTTCGGAGGTGGTAACTACGAGCAGTACTTC. Translated, it gives CASSLVFGGGNYEQYF.